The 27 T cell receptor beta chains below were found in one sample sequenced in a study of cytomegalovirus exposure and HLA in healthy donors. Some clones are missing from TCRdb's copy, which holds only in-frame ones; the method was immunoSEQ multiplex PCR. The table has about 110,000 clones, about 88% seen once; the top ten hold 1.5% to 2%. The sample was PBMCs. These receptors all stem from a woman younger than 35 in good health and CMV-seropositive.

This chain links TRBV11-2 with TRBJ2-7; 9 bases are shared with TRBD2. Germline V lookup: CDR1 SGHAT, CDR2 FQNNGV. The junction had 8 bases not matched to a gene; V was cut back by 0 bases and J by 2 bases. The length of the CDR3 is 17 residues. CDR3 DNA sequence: TGTGCCAGCAGCTTAGAATTGGCGGGGGGGTTAACCTACGAGCAGTACTTC. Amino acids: CASSLELAGGLTYEQYF.

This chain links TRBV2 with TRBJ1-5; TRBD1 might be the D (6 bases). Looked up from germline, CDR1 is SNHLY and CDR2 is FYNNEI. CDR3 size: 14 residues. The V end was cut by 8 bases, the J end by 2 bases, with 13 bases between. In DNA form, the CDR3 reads TGTGCCAGCCACCGGGGGGCCGGCAATCAGCCCCAGCATTTT. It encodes CASHRGAGNQPQHF. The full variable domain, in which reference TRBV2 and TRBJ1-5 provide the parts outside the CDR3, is EPEVTQTPSHQVTQMGQEVILRCVPISNHLYFYWYRQILGQKVEFLVSFYNNEISEKSEIFDDQFSVERPDGSNFTLKIRSTKLEDSAMYFCASHRGAGNQPQHFGDGTRLSIL.

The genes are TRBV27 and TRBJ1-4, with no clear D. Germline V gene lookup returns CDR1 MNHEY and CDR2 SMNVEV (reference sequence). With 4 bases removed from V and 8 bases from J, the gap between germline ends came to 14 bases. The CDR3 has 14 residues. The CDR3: CASSSTLQQEKLFF. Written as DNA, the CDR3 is TGTGCCAGCAGTTCAACCCTTCAACAGGAAAAACTGTTTTTT. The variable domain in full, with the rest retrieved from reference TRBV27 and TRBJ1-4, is EAQVTQNPRYLITVTGKKLTVTCSQNMNHEYMSWYRQDPGLGLRQIYYSMNVEVTDKGDVPEGYKVSRKEKRNFPLILESPSPNQTSLYFCASSSTLQQEKLFFGSGTQLSVL.

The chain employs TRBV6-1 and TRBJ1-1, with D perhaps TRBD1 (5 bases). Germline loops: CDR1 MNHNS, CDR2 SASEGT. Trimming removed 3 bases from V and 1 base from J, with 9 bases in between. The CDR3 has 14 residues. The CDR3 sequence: CASSDRTKNTEAFF. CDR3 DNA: TGTGCCAGCAGTGATCGGACAAAGAACACTGAAGCTTTCTTT.

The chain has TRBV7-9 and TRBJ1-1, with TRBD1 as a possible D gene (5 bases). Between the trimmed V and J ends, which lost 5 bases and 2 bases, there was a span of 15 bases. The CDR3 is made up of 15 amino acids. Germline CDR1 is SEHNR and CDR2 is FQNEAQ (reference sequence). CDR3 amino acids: CASSPAGRLNTEAFF. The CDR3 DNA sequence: TGTGCCAGCAGCCCGGCGGGACGGCTTAACACTGAAGCTTTCTTT.

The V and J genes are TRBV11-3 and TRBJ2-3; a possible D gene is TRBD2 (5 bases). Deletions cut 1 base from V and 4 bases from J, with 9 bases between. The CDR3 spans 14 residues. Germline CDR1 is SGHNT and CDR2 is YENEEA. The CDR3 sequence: CASSLVPGSDTQYF. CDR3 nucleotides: TGTGCCAGCAGCTTAGTCCCGGGGTCAGATACGCAGTATTTT.

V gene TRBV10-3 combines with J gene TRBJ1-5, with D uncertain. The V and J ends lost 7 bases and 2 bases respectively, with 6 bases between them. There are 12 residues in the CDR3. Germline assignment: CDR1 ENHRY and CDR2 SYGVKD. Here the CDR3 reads CAIKEGNQPQHF. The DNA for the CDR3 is TGTGCCATCAAGGAGGGCAATCAGCCCCAGCATTTT.

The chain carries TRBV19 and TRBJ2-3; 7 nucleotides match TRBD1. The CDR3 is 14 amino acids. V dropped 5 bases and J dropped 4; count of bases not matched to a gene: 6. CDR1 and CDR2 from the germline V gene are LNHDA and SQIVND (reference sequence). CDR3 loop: CASSSGGRSDTQYF. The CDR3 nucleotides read TGTGCCAGTAGTTCAGGGGGAAGATCAGATACGCAGTATTTT.

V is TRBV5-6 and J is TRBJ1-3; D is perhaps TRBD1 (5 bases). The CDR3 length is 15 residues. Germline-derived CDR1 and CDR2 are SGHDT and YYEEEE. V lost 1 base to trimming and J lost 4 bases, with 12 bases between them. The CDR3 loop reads CASSLRGSAGNTIYF. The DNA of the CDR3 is TGTGCCAGCAGCTTGCGGGGGTCGGCCGGAAACACCATATATTTT.

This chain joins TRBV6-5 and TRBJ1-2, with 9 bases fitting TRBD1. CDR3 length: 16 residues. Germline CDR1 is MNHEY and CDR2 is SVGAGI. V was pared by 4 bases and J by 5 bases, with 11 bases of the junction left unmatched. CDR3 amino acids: CASSSDQGQGQYGYTF. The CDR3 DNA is TGTGCCAGCAGTTCAGACCAAGGACAGGGGCAGTATGGCTACACCTTC.

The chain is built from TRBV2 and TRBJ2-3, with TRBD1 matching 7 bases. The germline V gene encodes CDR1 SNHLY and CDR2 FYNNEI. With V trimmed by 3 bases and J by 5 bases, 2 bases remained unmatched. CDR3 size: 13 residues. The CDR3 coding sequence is TGTGCCAGCAGTGAGGGGGACAGAGATACGCAGTATTTT. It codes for CASSEGDRDTQYF.

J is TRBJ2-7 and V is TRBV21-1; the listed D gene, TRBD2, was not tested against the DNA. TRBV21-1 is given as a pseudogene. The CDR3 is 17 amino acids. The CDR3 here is CASSKEWVAGPTYEQYV. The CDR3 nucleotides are TGTGCCAGCAGCAAAGAGTGGGTAGCGGGGCCAACCTACGAGCAGTACGTC.

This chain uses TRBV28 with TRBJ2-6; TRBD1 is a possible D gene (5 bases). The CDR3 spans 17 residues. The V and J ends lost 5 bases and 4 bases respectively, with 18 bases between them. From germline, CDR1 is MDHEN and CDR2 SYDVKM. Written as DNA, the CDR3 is TGTGCCAGCAGTCCTCTTCCAGGGATCGCGGGGGCCAACGTCCTGACTTTC. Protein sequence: CASSPLPGIAGANVLTF.

The CDR3, as DNA: TGTGCCAGCAGTTTTCTAGGGGGATGCTCCTATAATTCACCCCTCCACTTT. Translated, it gives CASSFLGGCSYNSPLHF. J is TRBJ1-6 and V is TRBV28, with a tentative D call TRBD1 (6 bases). The CDR3 is 17 amino acids. Germline-derived CDR1 and CDR2 are MDHEN and SYDVKM. Trimming shortened V by 3 bases and J by 0 bases, and 12 bases separated the two germline ends.

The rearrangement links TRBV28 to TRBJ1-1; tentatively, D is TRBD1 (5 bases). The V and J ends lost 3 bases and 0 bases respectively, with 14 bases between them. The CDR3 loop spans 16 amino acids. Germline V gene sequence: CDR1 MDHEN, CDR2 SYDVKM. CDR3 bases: TGTGCCAGCAGTTTGGGGACGGGACTTATGAACACTGAAGCTTTCTTT. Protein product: CASSLGTGLMNTEAFF.

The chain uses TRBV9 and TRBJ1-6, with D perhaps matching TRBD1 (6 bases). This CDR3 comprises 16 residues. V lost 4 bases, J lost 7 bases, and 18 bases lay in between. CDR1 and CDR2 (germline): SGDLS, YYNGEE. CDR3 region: CASSPTQGSSNSPLHF. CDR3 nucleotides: TGTGCCAGCAGCCCAACACAGGGATCGAGCAATTCACCCCTCCACTTT.

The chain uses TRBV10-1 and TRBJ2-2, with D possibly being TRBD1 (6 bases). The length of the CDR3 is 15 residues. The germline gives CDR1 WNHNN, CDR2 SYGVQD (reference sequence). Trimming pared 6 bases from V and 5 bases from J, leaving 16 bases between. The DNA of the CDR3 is TGCGCCAGCAGCTCATCTCCCAGGGGAACCGGGGAGCTGTTTTTT. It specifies CASSSSPRGTGELFF.

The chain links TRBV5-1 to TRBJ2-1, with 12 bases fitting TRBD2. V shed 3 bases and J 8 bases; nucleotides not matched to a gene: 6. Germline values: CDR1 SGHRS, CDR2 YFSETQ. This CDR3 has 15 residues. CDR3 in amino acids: CASSSLAGGPDEQFF. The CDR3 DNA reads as TGCGCCAGCAGCTCCCTAGCGGGGGGGCCCGATGAGCAGTTCTTC. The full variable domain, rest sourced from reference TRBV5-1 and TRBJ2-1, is KAGVTQTPRYLIKTRGQQVTLSCSPISGHRSVSWYQQTPGQGLQFLFEYFSETQRNKGNFPGRFSGRQFSNSRSEMNVSTLELGDSALYLCASSSLAGGPDEQFFGPGTRLTVL.

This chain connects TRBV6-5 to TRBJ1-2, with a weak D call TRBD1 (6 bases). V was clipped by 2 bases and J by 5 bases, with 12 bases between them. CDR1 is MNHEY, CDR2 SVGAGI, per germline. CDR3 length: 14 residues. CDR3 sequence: CASSYIQGSYGYTF. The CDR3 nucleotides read TGTGCCAGCAGTTACATCCAGGGGAGTTATGGCTACACCTTC.

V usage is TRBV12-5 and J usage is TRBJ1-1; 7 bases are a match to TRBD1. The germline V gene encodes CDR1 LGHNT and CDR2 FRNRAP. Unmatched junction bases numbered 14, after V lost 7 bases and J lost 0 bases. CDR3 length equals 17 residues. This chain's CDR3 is CASAKPSRDSLNTEAFF. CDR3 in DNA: TGTGCTAGTGCTAAACCCTCCCGGGACAGTTTGAACACTGAAGCTTTCTTT.

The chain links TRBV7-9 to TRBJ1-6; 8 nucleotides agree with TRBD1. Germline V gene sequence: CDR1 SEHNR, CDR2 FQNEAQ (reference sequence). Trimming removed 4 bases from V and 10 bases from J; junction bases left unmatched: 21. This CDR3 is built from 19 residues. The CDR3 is CASSSSGSRIRGQRSPLHF. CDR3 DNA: TGTGCCAGCAGCTCTAGTGGGAGTCGGATCAGGGGGCAGAGATCACCCCTCCACTTT.

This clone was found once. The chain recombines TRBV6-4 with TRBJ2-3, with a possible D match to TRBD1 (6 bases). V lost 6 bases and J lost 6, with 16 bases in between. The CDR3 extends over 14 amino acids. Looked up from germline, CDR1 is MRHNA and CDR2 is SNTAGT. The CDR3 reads CASRLDRSSDTQYF. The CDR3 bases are TGTGCCAGCAGGCTGGACAGATCAAGCGATACGCAGTATTTT.

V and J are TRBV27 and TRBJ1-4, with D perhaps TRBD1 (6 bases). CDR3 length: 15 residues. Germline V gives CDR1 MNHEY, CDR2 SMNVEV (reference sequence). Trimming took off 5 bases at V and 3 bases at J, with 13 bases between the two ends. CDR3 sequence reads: CASSGLGQSNEKLFF. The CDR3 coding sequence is TGTGCCAGCAGTGGCCTAGGACAGTCTAATGAAAAACTGTTTTTT.

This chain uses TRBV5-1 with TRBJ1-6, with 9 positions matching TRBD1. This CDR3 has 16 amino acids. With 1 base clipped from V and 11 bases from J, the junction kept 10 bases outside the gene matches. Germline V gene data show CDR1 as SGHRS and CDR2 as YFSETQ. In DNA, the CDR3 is TGCGCCAGCAGCTTGTTTGTGGACAGGGGTTTGGCACCCCTCCACTTT. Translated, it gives CASSLFVDRGLAPLHF.

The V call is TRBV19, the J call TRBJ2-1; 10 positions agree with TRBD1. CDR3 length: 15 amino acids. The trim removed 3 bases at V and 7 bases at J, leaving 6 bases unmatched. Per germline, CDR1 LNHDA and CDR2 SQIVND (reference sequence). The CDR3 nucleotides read TGTGCCAGTAGTATGGGTGACAGGGGGCAGAATGAGCAGTTCTTC. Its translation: CASSMGDRGQNEQFF.

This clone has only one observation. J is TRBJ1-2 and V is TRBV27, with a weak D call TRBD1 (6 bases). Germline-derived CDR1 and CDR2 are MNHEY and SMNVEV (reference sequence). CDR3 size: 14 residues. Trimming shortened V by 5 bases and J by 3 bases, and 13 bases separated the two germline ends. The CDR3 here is CASSVTGAHYGYTF. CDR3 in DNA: TGTGCCAGCAGTGTGACAGGAGCCCACTATGGCTACACCTTC.

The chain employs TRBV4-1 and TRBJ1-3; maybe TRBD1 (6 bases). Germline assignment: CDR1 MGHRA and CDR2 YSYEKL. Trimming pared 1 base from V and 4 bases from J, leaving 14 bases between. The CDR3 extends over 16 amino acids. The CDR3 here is CASSQGWGGGGNTIYF. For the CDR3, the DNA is TGCGCCAGCAGCCAAGGGTGGGGAGGGGGAGGAAACACCATATATTTT.